This TCR beta chain appears in the sequencing data of a study of T-cell reconstitution after alpha-beta-depleted transplantation in children. Trimming cost V 2 bases and J 0 bases, with 10 bases left between them. The CDR3 has 15 residues. This clonotype was seen repeatedly, ten times or more. During its preparation, the TCRbeta library received unique molecular identifiers. TCRdb re-derived calls from the PCR reads in MiXCR, one entry per CDR3 protein. Of fewer than 200,000 distinct CDR3 sequences detected, approximately 7% appear once; the ten largest clones hold approximately 2.9%. This receptor was identified in a human donor who donated a stem cell graft to a child with Wiskott-Aldrich syndrome. This specimen consisted of PBMCs from the stem cell graft donor, obtained from the stem cell graft. J is TRBJ1-1 and V is TRBV12-3 or TRBV12-4; no reliable D call. CDR3 loop: CASSLRQPVNTEAFF. The CDR3 DNA reads TGTGCCAGCAGTTTAAGGCAGCCTGTGAACACTGAAGCTTTCTTT.